This entry lists 30 T cell receptor beta chains sequenced from one sample in a study of blood T cells in healthy people across ages. The use of a sample-barcoded 5' primer and a J-beta primer mix characterized a second PCR of roughly 7 to 12 cycles. A single record per CDR3 protein comes from TCRdb applying MiXCR to the 5' RACE reads. The sample includes over 1.5 million distinct CDR3 sequences, around 50% of them seen just once. Sequenced input: blood. The source is a woman aged 40 to 49 in good health.

This chain uses TRBV7-2 with TRBJ2-1; perhaps TRBD2 as D (5 bases). This CDR3 has 14 residues. V was trimmed by 1 base and J by 9 bases, leaving 13 bases between them. The germline V gene encodes CDR1 SGHTA and CDR2 FQGNSA. The CDR3 spells CASSLGNPAGEQFF. CDR3 DNA: TGTGCCAGCAGCTTAGGGAATCCGGCGGGTGAGCAGTTCTTC.

The chain combines TRBV7-9 with TRBJ1-6, with D unclear. V was trimmed by 10 bases and J by 0 bases, leaving 13 bases between them. Germline lookup yields CDR1 SEHNR and CDR2 FQNEAQ (reference sequence). The CDR3 loop spans 15 amino acids. The DNA for the CDR3 is TGTGCCACCCAGACGGGGAGCTCCTATAATTCACCCCTCCACTTT. It yields the protein CATQTGSSYNSPLHF.

This clonotype has more than one count but fewer than ten. The chain uses TRBV3-1 and TRBJ2-1; possibly TRBD1 for D (6 bases). This CDR3 spans 15 amino acids. The V gene's germline CDR1 is LGHDT and CDR2 YNNKEL (reference sequence). Trimming cost V 1 base and J 4 bases, with 11 bases left between them. DNA for the CDR3: TGTGCCAGCAGCCAAGGGGGACATATGTACAATGAGCAGTTCTTC. Amino acid sequence: CASSQGGHMYNEQFF.

This clonotype was observed a few times. The J gene is TRBJ2-1, the V gene TRBV5-1; D is possibly TRBD2 (5 bases). The CDR3 is 12 amino acids. Germline V gene sequence: CDR1 SGHRS, CDR2 YFSETQ. Trimming pared 4 bases from V and 9 bases from J, leaving 11 bases between. The DNA of the CDR3 is TGCGCCAGCAGCCGGGAACTCGTTGAGCAGTTCTTC. Residues: CASSRELVEQFF.

The J gene is TRBJ1-2, the V gene TRBV2; maybe TRBD1 (6 bases). V shed 4 bases and J shed 5 bases, with 11 bases lying between them. The CDR3 consists of 13 residues. Germline V gene sequence: CDR1 SNHLY, CDR2 FYNNEI. This CDR3 is CASSASGAYGYTF. CDR3 in DNA: TGTGCCAGCAGTGCTTCAGGGGCATATGGCTACACCTTC. The full variable domain, completed using reference TRBV2 and TRBJ1-2, is EPEVTQTPSHQVTQMGQEVILRCVPISNHLYFYWYRQILGQKVEFLVSFYNNEISEKSEIFDDQFSVERPDGSNFTLKIRSTKLEDSAMYFCASSASGAYGYTFGSGTRLTVV.

J is TRBJ2-7 and V is TRBV11-2, with TRBD2 as a possible D gene (6 bases). The CDR3 loop spans 15 amino acids. Germline V gene lookup returns CDR1 SGHAT and CDR2 FQNNGV. With 2 bases removed from V and 7 bases from J, the gap between germline ends came to 18 bases. Here the CDR3 reads CASSLFSGDYNEQYF. CDR3 DNA sequence: TGTGCCAGCAGCTTATTTAGCGGAGACTACAATGAGCAGTACTTC.

V usage is TRBV11-2 and J usage is TRBJ2-5; 13 nucleotides line up with TRBD2. In germline, CDR1 is SGHAT, CDR2 FQNNGV. This CDR3 region has 18 residues. The ends lost 5 bases at V and 2 bases at J; junction bases unmatched: 11. CDR3 coding DNA: TGTGCCAGCAGCACCACTAGCGGGGGGGCCCCCCGACAAGAGACCCAGTACTTC. Amino acids: CASSTTSGGAPRQETQYF.

The chain employs TRBV9 and TRBJ2-7; 10 nucleotides agree with TRBD2. The DNA end is a closer match to TRBJ2-5, so the J assignment may be wrong. Germline CDR1 is SGDLS and CDR2 is YYNGEE. CDR3 size: 15 residues. CDR3 coding DNA: TGTGCCAGCAACAGCGGGGGGGCCGTTAGTGAGACCCAGTACTTC. This translates into CASNSGGAVSETQYF.

V gene TRBV12-5 combines with J gene TRBJ2-1; 7 nucleotides align to TRBD2. Germline lookup yields CDR1 LGHNT and CDR2 FRNRAP. The CDR3 spans 14 residues. V shed 5 bases, J shed 5 bases, and the junction held 6 bases outside the gene matches. CDR3 sequence reads: CASGRHGGNNEQFF. The CDR3 coding sequence is TGTGCTAGTGGTCGTCACGGGGGGAACAATGAGCAGTTCTTC.

This chain joins TRBV27 and TRBJ2-7; the match to TRBD1 covers 9 bases. Germline values: CDR1 MNHEY, CDR2 SMNVEV (reference sequence). After removal of 10 bases from V and 2 bases from J, the junction contained 6 bases not matched to a gene. CDR3 length: 13 residues. This CDR3 reads CAKPGQGTYEQYF. CDR3 nucleotide sequence: TGTGCCAAACCGGGACAGGGAACCTACGAGCAGTACTTC.

Remarks on this clonotype: Compared with germline, one end of the junction differs, possibly owing to a read error. The chain employs TRBV4-3 and TRBJ1-2; TRBD1 matches at 10 bases. There are 16 residues in the CDR3. The germline V gene encodes CDR1 LGHNA and CDR2 YSLEER. The CDR3 DNA follows: TGCGCCTGCAGCCCCCGGGGGACAGGGGAGGTGTATGGCTACACCTTC. Translating it yields CACSPRGTGEVYGYTF.

The chain carries TRBV18 and TRBJ2-5; D remains unclear. CDR3 length equals 14 residues. Germline V gene sequence: CDR1 KGHSH, CDR2 LQKENI. Between the trimmed V and J ends, which lost 4 bases and 4 bases, there was a span of 13 bases. The chain's CDR3 is CASSLPGLLETQYF. CDR3 DNA sequence: TGTGCCAGCTCACTCCCCGGTTTGCTAGAGACCCAGTACTTC.

The V and J genes are TRBV7-2 and TRBJ2-1; D gene unclear. Trimming shortened V by 1 base and J by 9 bases, and 16 bases separated the two germline ends. The CDR3 spans 15 residues. Germline CDR1 is SGHTA and CDR2 is FQGNSA. The CDR3 here is CASSLGAGMKSEQFF. The CDR3 DNA sequence: TGTGCCAGCAGCTTAGGCGCAGGTATGAAAAGTGAGCAGTTCTTC.

The chain links TRBV19 to TRBJ1-2; a weak D match, TRBD1 (5 bases). Looked up from germline, CDR1 is LNHDA and CDR2 is SQIVND (reference sequence). CDR3 length equals 15 residues. Trimming shortened V by 8 bases and J by 8 bases, and 24 bases separated the two germline ends. CDR3: CASRPQERLAGGYTF. The DNA for the CDR3 is TGTGCCAGTCGTCCACAGGAGAGACTGGCGGGCGGCTACACCTTC.

V is TRBV20-1 and J is TRBJ1-1, with D perhaps matching TRBD1 (6 bases). The V and J ends lost 4 bases and 7 bases respectively, with 16 bases between them. The CDR3 spans 13 residues. Germline V CDR1 and CDR2: DFQATT, SNEGSKA (reference sequence). The CDR3 region has the DNA TGCAGTGCTACTAGACAGGTCAGGAGTGAAGCTTTCTTT. Translated, it gives CSATRQVRSEAFF.

V gene TRBV20-1 combines with J gene TRBJ2-3, with 7 positions matching TRBD2. The germline CDR1 and CDR2 sequences are DFQATT and SNEGSKA (reference sequence). There are 19 residues in the CDR3. Trimming took 0 bases from V and 9 from J; bases not matched to a gene: 24. CDR3 region: CSARDVGLDAQSRGETQYF. CDR3 DNA: TGCAGTGCTAGAGATGTTGGACTAGATGCCCAATCTAGAGGGGAGACGCAGTATTTT.

This chain uses TRBV20-1 with TRBJ2-5; 9 bases are shared with TRBD1. V lost 5 bases to trimming and J lost 3 bases; unmatched junction nucleotides: 7. Per germline, CDR1 DFQATT and CDR2 SNEGSKA (reference sequence). The CDR3 is made up of 14 amino acids. The chain's CDR3 is CSAPPGDREETQYF. The CDR3, as DNA: TGCAGTGCTCCGCCAGGGGACAGGGAAGAGACCCAGTACTTC.

The chain carries TRBV28 and TRBJ2-7; no clear D. V was cut by 7 bases and J by 0 bases, with 10 bases left in between. This CDR3 has 13 residues. The germline V gene has CDR1 MDHEN and CDR2 SYDVKM. CDR3 DNA sequence: TGTGCCAGCACCAAACTTAGCTCCTACGAGCAGTACTTC. The encoded protein is CASTKLSSYEQYF.

This chain links TRBV6-2 or TRBV6-3 with TRBJ2-5; unclear D gene. The CDR3 runs 13 residues. V lost 0 bases, J lost 11 bases, and 13 bases lay in between. The germline V gene encodes CDR1 MNHEY and CDR2 SVGEGT. CDR3 region: CASSYSWGSKQYF. The CDR3 DNA reads TGTGCCAGCAGTTACTCATGGGGTAGCAAGCAGTACTTC.

The chain is built from TRBV11-2 and TRBJ2-5; D gene uncertain. The CDR3 extends over 14 amino acids. In germline, CDR1 is SGHAT, CDR2 FQNNGV. V lost 3 bases to trimming and J lost 2 bases, with 10 bases between them. The chain's CDR3 is CASSFSIGQETQYF. CDR3 bases: TGTGCCAGCAGCTTCTCGATCGGGCAAGAGACCCAGTACTTC.

The chain combines TRBV10-3 with TRBJ2-3; D not resolved. The V end was cut by 4 bases, the J end by 2 bases, with 10 bases between. The germline V gene has CDR1 ENHRY and CDR2 SYGVKD. This CDR3 region has 14 residues. CDR3: CAISVVQDTDTQYF. The DNA for the CDR3 is TGTGCCATCAGTGTAGTCCAGGACACAGATACGCAGTATTTT.

This clonotype has more than one count but fewer than ten. The rearrangement joins TRBV27 to TRBJ2-4; D is possibly TRBD2 (6 bases). The V gene's germline CDR1 is MNHEY and CDR2 SMNVEV (reference sequence). Trimming took 5 bases from V and 3 from J, leaving 14 bases between them. This CDR3 is built from 15 residues. CDR3 DNA: TGTGCCAGCAGTCCCTCCGGGGGTAGCAAAAACATTCAGTACTTC. This gives the protein CASSPSGGSKNIQYF.

Notes on this clonotype: At one boundary the junction diverges from the germline segment, which might be a read error. The rearrangement uses TRBV28 and TRBJ2-1; 7 nucleotides align to TRBD1. CDR3 length: 16 residues. The germline V gene encodes CDR1 MDHEN and CDR2 SYDVKM. Written as DNA, the CDR3 is TGTGCCGGCAGGGTTAGGGACAGCAGCTCCTACAATGAGCAGTTCTTC. Translation: CAGRVRDSSSYNEQFF.

The chain employs TRBV7-6 and TRBJ2-1; 7 bases are a match to TRBD1. The V gene's germline CDR1 is SGHVS and CDR2 FNYEAQ. V trimming: 3 bases; J trimming: 8 bases; junction bases outside the gene matches: 10. The CDR3 extends over 15 amino acids. The CDR3 coding sequence is TGTGCCAGCAGCTTCGACAGGGAAGACGATGATGAGCAGTTCTTC. It specifies CASSFDREDDDEQFF.

The DNA for the CDR3 is TGTGCCAGCAGCCACCCGGAAGGGGTCAATGAGCAGTTCTTC. Protein sequence: CASSHPEGVNEQFF. The chain is built from TRBV7-8 and TRBJ2-1; D may be TRBD1 (5 bases). Germline assignment: CDR1 SGHVS and CDR2 FQNEAQ. The CDR3 contains 14 residues. Deletions cut 5 bases from V and 6 bases from J, with 14 bases between.

This clonotype appeared a single time. This sequence joins TRBV6-5 and TRBJ2-5; either TRBD1 or TRBD2 may fit D (6 bases each). CDR1 MNHEY and CDR2 SVGAGI come from the germline V gene. The V and J ends lost 8 bases and 5 bases respectively, with 15 bases between them. The CDR3 runs 13 residues. The CDR3 spells CASAGGRVETQYF. CDR3 DNA: TGTGCCAGCGCCGGGGGCAGGGTGGAGACCCAGTACTTC.

This sequence joins TRBV2 and TRBJ2-7, with a possible D match to TRBD1 (6 bases). Trimming removed 7 bases at V and 1 base at J, with 14 bases between. The CDR3 has 14 amino acids. Germline CDR1 SNHLY, CDR2 FYNNEI. The chain's CDR3 is CASKRPGDSYEQYF. For the CDR3, the DNA is TGTGCCAGCAAGAGGCCAGGGGATTCCTACGAGCAGTACTTC. The full variable domain, rest sourced from reference TRBV2 and TRBJ2-7, is EPEVTQTPSHQVTQMGQEVILRCVPISNHLYFYWYRQILGQKVEFLVSFYNNEISEKSEIFDDQFSVERPDGSNFTLKIRSTKLEDSAMYFCASKRPGDSYEQYFGPGTRLTVT.

This chain joins TRBV7-3 and TRBJ2-5, with D perhaps given as TRBD1 or TRBD2 (5 bases each). The CDR3 loop spans 15 amino acids. The germline V and J ends were trimmed by 2 bases and 1 base, with 11 bases remaining between them. The germline V gene encodes CDR1 SGHTA and CDR2 FQGTGA. CDR3 DNA sequence: TGTGCCAGCAGCTTAGGGTGGGGGATCCAAGAGACCCAGTACTTC. Its protein product is CASSLGWGIQETQYF.

This clonotype was detected only a few times. The DNA for the CDR3 is TGTGCCAGCAGTGAAGGGACAGGGCCAGAGACCCAGTACTTC. The encoded protein is CASSEGTGPETQYF. The J gene is TRBJ2-5, the V gene TRBV25-1; 9 bases are shared with TRBD1. With V trimmed by 2 bases and J by 4 bases, 2 bases remained unmatched. Germline-derived CDR1 and CDR2 are MGHDK and SYGVNS. The CDR3 loop spans 14 amino acids.

The chain combines TRBV20-1 with TRBJ2-7, with D maybe TRBD1 (6 bases). The J call is doubtful: the DNA matches TRBJ2-4 better. Germline V CDR1 and CDR2: DFQATT, SNEGSKA (reference sequence). The CDR3 length is 15 residues. The CDR3 spells CSARDTGYDKNIQYF. CDR3 DNA sequence: TGCAGTGCTAGAGACACAGGGTACGACAAAAACATTCAGTACTTC.